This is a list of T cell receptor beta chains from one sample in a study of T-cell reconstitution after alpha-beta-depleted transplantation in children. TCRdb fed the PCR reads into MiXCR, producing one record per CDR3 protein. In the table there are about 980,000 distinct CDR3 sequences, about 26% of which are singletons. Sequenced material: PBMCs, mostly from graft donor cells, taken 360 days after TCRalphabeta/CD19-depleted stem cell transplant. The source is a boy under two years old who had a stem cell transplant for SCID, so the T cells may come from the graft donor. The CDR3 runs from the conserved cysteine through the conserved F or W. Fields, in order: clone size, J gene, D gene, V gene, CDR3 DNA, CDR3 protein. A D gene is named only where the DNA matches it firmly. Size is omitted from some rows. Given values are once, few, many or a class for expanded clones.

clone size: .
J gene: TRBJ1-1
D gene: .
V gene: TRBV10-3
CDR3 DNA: TGTGCCATCAGTGAATTCGGGCGGCCCCGGGCTGAAGCTTTCTTT
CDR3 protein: CAISEFGRPRAEAFF

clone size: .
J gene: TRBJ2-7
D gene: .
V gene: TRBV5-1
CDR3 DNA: TGCGCCAGCAGCTTGCTCCCTGGCCTGGATTACGAGCAGTACTTC
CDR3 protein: CASSLLPGLDYEQYF

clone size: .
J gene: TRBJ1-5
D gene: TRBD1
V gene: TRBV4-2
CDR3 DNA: TGTGCCAGCAGCCAAGCAGGGGACAGGGGATTGGATCAGCCCCAGCATTTT
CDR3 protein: CASSQAGDRGLDQPQHF

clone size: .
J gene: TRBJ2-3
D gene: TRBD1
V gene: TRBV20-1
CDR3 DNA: TGCAGTGCTAGTCGCAGGGGGAAGATAAGCACAGATACGCAGTATTTT
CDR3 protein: CSASRRGKISTDTQYF

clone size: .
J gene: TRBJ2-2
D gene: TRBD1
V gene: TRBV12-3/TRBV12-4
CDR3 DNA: TGTGCCACCAGTCGACAGGGCAACACCGGGGAGCTGTTTTTT
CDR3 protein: CATSRQGNTGELFF

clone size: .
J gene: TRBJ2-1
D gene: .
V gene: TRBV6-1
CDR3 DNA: TGTGCCAGCGGCATAACGGGGTCCTACAATGAGCAGTTCTTC
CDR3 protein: CASGITGSYNEQFF

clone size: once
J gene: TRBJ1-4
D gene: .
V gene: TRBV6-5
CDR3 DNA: TGTGCCAGCAGTTACGGTCAGACCAATTTCCCCCAACTGTTTTTT
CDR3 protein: CASSYGQTNFPQLFF

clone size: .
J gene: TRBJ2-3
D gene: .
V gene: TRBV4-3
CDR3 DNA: TGCGCCAGCAGCCCGTACAGGGAAGATACGCAGTATTTT
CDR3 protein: CASSPYREDTQYF

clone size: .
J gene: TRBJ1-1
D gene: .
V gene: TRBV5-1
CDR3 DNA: TGCGCCAGCAGCTTTCGGCAGGGCTGGAACACTGAAGCTTTCTTT
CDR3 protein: CASSFRQGWNTEAFF

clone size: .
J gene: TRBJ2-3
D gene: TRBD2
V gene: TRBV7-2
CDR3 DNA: TGTGCCAGCAGCTTTGTAGCGGGGGGGCTGGATACGCAGTATTTT
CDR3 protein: CASSFVAGGLDTQYF

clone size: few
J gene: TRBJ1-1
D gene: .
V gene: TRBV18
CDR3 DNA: TGTGCCAGCTCACCTAGTAACACGAACACTGAAGCTTTCTTT
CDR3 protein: CASSPSNTNTEAFF

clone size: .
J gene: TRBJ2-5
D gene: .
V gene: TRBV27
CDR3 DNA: TGTGCCAGCAGTTTGGATCTAAAAGAGACCCAGTACTTC
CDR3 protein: CASSLDLKETQYF

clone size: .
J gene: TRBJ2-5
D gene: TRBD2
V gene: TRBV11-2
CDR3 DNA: TGTGCCAGCAGCCGTGGAGCGGGGGAAGAGACCCAGTACTTC
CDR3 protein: CASSRGAGEETQYF

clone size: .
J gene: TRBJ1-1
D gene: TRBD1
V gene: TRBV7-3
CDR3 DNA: TGTGCCAGCAGCTTCCCGTTGGGGGACAGAGCCACCTTAGAAGCTTTCTTT
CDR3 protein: CASSFPLGDRATLEAFF

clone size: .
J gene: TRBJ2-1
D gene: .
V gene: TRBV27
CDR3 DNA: TGTGCCAGCAGTTTATTGGGTACCGATGAGCAGTTCTTC
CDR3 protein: CASSLLGTDEQFF

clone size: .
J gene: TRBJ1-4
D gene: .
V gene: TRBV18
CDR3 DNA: TGTGCCAGCTCACGAGGGACTAGGGAAAAACTGTTTTTT
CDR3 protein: CASSRGTREKLFF

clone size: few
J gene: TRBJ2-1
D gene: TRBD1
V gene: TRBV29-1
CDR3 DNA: TGCAGCGTTGAAGATGTAGGGGGCATTGAGCAGTTCTTC
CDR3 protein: CSVEDVGGIEQFF

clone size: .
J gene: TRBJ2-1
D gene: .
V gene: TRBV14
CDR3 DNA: TGTGCCAGCAGCCACGGCGGGGTTGGGAATGAGCAGTTCTTC
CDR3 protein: CASSHGGVGNEQFF

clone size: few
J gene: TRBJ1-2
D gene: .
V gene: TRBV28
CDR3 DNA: TGTGCCAGCAGTTCAGGACGGCCCTATGGCTACACCTTC
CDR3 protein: CASSSGRPYGYTF

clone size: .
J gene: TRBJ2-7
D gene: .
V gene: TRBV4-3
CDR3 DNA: TGCGCCAGCCTTGAACAGGGTAGTCGCTACGAGCAGTACTTC
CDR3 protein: CASLEQGSRYEQYF

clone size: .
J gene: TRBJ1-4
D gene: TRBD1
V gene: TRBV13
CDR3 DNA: TGTGCCAGCAGCCGGGGACAGGGGATAGGAACTAATGAAAAACTGTTTTTT
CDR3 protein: CASSRGQGIGTNEKLFF